The rows below give T cell receptor beta chains drawn from one sample of a study of CD8+CD57+ T cells in acquired aplastic anemia. MiXCR was run by TCRdb on the reads, yielding one entry per CDR3 protein. The sample consists of a few hundred thousand distinct CDR3 sequences, over 60% of them appearing once. The material sequenced was sorted CD4+, CD8+, or CD8+CD57+ T cells (not recorded which) from PBMCs. Receptors were obtained from a human donor in good health. Both conserved end residues are part of each CDR3. D genes are given only for firm matches. Rows may omit the clone size; those that give it use once, few, many or a size class.

size,J,V,D,DNA,CDR3
many,TRBJ2-1,TRBV12-3/TRBV12-4,TRBD2,TGTGCCAGCAGTTTACCCGGGACTAGCGTGAATGAGCAGTTCTTC,CASSLPGTSVNEQFF
-,TRBJ2-7,TRBV7-8,-,TGTGCCAGCCAAGGGCGGGGTTACGAGCAGTACTTC,CASQGRGYEQYF
few,TRBJ2-1,TRBV28,-,TGTGCCAGCAGTTTAACCGTTTACCGATACAATGAGCAGTTCTTC,CASSLTVYRYNEQFF
once,TRBJ1-1,TRBV9,TRBD1,TGTGCCAGCAGCCCGAGGACAGGACTCACTGAAGCTTTCTTT,CASSPRTGLTEAFF
-,TRBJ2-7,TRBV19,TRBD1,TGTGCCAGTAGTACAGGAAGGGACAGTACCTACGAGCAGTACTTC,CASSTGRDSTYEQYF
-,TRBJ1-1,TRBV20-1,-,TGCAGTGCTAGGCCAGGGAGAAACACTGAAGCTTTCTTT,CSARPGRNTEAFF
-,TRBJ2-5,TRBV15,-,TGTGCCACCAGCAGGGGGGGTAATGAAGAGACCCAGTACTTC,CATSRGGNEETQYF
once,TRBJ2-5,TRBV15,-,TGTGCCACCAGCAGAGGGCAAGGGCGGGAAGAGACCCAGTACTTC,CATSRGQGREETQYF
few,TRBJ1-4,TRBV20-1,TRBD1,TGCAGTGCTTCACAGGGGACTAATGAAAAACTGTTTTTT,CSASQGTNEKLFF
-,TRBJ1-2,TRBV5-1,-,TGCGCCAGCAGCTTAAGTGACGGAGTGACTGGAGGCTACACCTTC,CASSLSDGVTGGYTF
-,TRBJ2-2,TRBV2,TRBD2,TGTGCCAGCAGTGTGGGGCTAGCGGGACTAGCAGGCACCGGGGAGCTGTTTTTT,CASSVGLAGLAGTGELFF
many,TRBJ2-2,TRBV11-2,-,TGTGCCAGCAGCTATCGGGAGGACAGCACCGGGGAGCTGTTTTTT,CASSYREDSTGELFF
-,TRBJ2-2,TRBV24-1,TRBD1,TGTGCCACCCGTGAGGGGGCTAACACCGGGGAGCTGTTTTTT,CATREGANTGELFF
-,TRBJ2-7,TRBV25-1,TRBD1,TGTGCCAGCAGCGTTTCAGGGGACAGATCCTACGAGCAGTACTTC,CASSVSGDRSYEQYF
-,TRBJ2-5,TRBV11-2,-,TGTGCCAGCAGCCAAGCAACCCGGGACCAGACCCAGTACTTC,CASSQATRDQTQYF
-,TRBJ2-7,TRBV4-1,-,TGCGCCAGCAGCCAAGGGCAGGGGCCCTCCTACGAGCAGTACTTC,CASSQGQGPSYEQYF
-,TRBJ2-1,TRBV20-1,-,TGCAGTGCTAGAGACATGAGATGGGACAATGAGCAGTTCTTC,CSARDMRWDNEQFF
many,TRBJ1-2,TRBV7-8,-,TGTGCCAGCAGCTTAGGCGCCGGGGGGCCCAATATTTGGGGCTACACCTTC,CASSLGAGGPNIWGYTF
-,TRBJ2-5,TRBV14,TRBD2,TGTGCCAGCAGCCCGGGACTAGCGGGGAACCAAGAGACCCAGTACTTC,CASSPGLAGNQETQYF
once,TRBJ2-7,TRBV7-9,TRBD2,TGTGCCAGCAGCTACGCTAGCGGGACGGACGAGCAGTACTTC,CASSYASGTDEQYF
-,TRBJ2-7,TRBV9,TRBD2,TGTGCCAGCAGCGTAGCCGGACTAGCGGGGGGTAACGAGCAGTACTTC,CASSVAGLAGGNEQYF
many,TRBJ2-7,TRBV20-1,TRBD2,TGCAGTGCTAAACCGGGGACTAGCGGATCCTACGAGCAGTACTTC,CSAKPGTSGSYEQYF
many,TRBJ2-7,TRBV6-1,TRBD1,TGTGCCAGCAGTGAACTGAACAGGGGGCCAGACTACGAGCAGTACTTC,CASSELNRGPDYEQYF
-,TRBJ2-1,TRBV28,-,TGTGCCAGCAGTTTAGGTTCGGGAGTTATCTACAATGAGCAGCTCTTC,CASSLGSGVIYNEQLF